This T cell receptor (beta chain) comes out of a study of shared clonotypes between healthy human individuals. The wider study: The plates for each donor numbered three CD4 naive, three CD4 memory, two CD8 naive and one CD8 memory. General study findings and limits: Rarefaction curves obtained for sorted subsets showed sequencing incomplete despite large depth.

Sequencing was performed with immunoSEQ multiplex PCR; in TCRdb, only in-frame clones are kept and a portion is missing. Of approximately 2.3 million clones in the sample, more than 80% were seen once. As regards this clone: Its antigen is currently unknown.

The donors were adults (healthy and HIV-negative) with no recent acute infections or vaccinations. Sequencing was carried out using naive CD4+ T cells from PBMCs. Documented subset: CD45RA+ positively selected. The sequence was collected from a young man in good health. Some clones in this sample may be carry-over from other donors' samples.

In DNA form, the CDR3 reads TGTGCCAGTAGTATCGCAGGTTTTGAAGCTTTCTTT. Its protein is CASSIAGFEAFF. This sequence joins TRBV19 and TRBJ1-1, with D unresolved. Germline CDR1 is LNHDA and CDR2 is SQIVND (reference sequence). Trimming took off 3 bases at V and 7 bases at J, with 9 bases between the two ends. The CDR3 loop spans 12 amino acids.